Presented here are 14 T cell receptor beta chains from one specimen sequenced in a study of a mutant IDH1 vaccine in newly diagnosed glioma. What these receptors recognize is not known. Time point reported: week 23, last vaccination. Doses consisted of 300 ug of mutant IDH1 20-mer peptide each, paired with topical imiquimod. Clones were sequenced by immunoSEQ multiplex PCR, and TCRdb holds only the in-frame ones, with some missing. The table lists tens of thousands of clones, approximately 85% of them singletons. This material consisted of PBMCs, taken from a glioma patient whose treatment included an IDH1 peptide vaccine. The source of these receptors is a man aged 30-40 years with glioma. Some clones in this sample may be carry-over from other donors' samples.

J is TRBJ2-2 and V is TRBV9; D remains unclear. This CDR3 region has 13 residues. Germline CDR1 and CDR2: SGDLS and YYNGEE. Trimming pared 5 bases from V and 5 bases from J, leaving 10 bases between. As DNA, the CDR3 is TGTGCCAGCAGAACGTTTTCTACCGGGGAGCTGTTTTTT. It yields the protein CASRTFSTGELFF.

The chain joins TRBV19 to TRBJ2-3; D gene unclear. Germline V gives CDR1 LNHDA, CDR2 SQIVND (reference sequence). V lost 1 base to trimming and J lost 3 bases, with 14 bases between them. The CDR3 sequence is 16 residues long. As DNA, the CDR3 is TGTGCCAGTAGTATAGCCGCAGTGGGCCCGACAGATACGCAGTATTTT. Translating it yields CASSIAAVGPTDTQYF.

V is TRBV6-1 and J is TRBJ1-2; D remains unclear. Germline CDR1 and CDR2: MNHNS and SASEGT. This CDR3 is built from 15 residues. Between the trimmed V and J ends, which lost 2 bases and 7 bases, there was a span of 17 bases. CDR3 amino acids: CASSERAKPASGYTF. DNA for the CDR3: TGTGCCAGCAGTGAACGGGCAAAACCGGCCTCTGGCTACACCTTC.

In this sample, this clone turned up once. As DNA, the CDR3 is TGTGCCAGCAGCTTGATCGGACAGGCTGGAGATACGCAGTATTTT. Translation: CASSLIGQAGDTQYF. The chain links TRBV5-4 to TRBJ2-3; 7 positions match TRBD1. Looked up from germline, CDR1 is SGHNT and CDR2 is YYREEE (reference sequence). This CDR3 has 15 amino acids. V lost 1 base, J lost 5 bases, and 7 bases stayed unmatched.

The CDR3 DNA follows: TGTGCCAGTAAGGGCACTAACTCTGAAAATCAGCCCCAGCATTTT. This codes for CASKGTNSENQPQHF. This chain links TRBV19 with TRBJ1-5; D uncertain. CDR1 is LNHDA, CDR2 SQIVND, per germline (reference sequence). The CDR3 runs to 15 residues. V gave up 7 bases and J gave up 4 bases, with 17 bases separating them.

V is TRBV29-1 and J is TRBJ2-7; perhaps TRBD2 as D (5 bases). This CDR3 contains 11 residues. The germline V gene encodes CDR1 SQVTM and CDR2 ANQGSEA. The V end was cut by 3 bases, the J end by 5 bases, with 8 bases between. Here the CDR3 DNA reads TGCAGCGTTGAGAGCGGACACGAGCAGTACTTC. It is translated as CSVESGHEQYF.

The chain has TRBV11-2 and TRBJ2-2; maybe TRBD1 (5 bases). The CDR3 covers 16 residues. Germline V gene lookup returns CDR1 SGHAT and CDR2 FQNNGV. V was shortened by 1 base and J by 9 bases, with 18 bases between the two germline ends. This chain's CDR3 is CASSLGVPEPGRELFF. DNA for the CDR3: TGTGCCAGCAGCTTAGGCGTCCCCGAGCCAGGGCGGGAGCTGTTTTTT.

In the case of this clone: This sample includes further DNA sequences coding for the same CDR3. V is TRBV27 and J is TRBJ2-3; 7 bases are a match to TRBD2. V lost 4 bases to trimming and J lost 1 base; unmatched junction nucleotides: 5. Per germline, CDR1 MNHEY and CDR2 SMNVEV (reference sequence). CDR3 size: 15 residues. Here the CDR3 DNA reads TGTGCCAGCAGTTCACGAACTAGCGGCACAGATACGCAGTATTTT. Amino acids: CASSSRTSGTDTQYF.

In nucleotides, the CDR3 is TGTGCCTGGACCCCGTACCCACTCTATGGCTACACCTTC. It yields the protein CAWTPYPLYGYTF. The chain combines TRBV30 with TRBJ1-2; D gene unclear. Looked up from germline, CDR1 is GTSNPN and CDR2 is SVGIG (reference sequence). V gave up 4 bases and J gave up 4 bases, with 13 bases separating them. The CDR3 runs 13 residues.

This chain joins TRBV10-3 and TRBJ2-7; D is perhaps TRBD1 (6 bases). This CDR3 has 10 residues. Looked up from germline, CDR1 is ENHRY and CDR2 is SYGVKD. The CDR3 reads CSTGLAEQYF. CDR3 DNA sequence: TGTTCCACAGGGCTAGCCGAGCAGTACTTC.

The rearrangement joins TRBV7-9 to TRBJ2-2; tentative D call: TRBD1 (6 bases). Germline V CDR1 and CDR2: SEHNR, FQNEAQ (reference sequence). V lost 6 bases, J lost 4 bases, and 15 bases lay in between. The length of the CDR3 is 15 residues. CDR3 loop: CASSLTGGVTGELFF. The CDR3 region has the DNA TGTGCCAGCAGTTTGACAGGAGGAGTCACCGGGGAGCTGTTTTTT.

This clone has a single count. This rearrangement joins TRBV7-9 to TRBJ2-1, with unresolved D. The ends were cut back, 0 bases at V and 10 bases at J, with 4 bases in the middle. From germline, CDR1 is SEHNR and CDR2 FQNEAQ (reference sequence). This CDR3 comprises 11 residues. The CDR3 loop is CASSLALEQFF. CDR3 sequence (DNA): TGTGCCAGCAGCTTAGCGCTCGAGCAGTTCTTC.

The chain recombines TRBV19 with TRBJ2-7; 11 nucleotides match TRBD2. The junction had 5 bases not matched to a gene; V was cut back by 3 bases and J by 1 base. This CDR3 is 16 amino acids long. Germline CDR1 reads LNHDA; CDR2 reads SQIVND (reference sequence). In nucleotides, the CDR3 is TGTGCCAGTAGTATTTCGGGGACTAGCGGATCCTACGAGCAGTACTTC. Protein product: CASSISGTSGSYEQYF.

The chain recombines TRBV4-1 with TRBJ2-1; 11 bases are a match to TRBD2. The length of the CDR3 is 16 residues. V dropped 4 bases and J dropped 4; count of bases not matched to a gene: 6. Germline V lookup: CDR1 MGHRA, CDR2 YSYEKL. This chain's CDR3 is CASSPSRLAGYNEQFF. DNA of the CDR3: TGCGCCAGCAGCCCTTCGAGACTAGCGGGATACAATGAGCAGTTCTTC.